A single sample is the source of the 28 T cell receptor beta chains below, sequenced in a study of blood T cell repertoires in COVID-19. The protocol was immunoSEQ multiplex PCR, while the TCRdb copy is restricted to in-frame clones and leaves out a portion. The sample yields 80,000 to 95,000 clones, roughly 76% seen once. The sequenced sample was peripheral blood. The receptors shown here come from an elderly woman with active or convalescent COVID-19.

Written as DNA, the CDR3 is TGTGCCAGCAGTGAATCGGGGGGCTATGGAAACACCATATATTTT. It encodes CASSESGGYGNTIYF. The rearrangement uses TRBV2 and TRBJ1-3, with D perhaps TRBD1 (6 bases). The V and J ends lost 2 bases and 3 bases respectively, with 11 bases between them. In germline, CDR1 is SNHLY, CDR2 FYNNEI. The CDR3 is 15 amino acids.

CDR3 loop: CASGVGGNTEAFF. The CDR3 nucleotides are TGTGCCAGCGGAGTCGGGGGAAACACTGAAGCTTTCTTT. The chain has TRBV12-3 or TRBV12-4 and TRBJ1-1; D perhaps matches TRBD1 (5 bases). The CDR3 covers 13 residues. V lost 8 bases and J lost 2, with 12 bases in between.

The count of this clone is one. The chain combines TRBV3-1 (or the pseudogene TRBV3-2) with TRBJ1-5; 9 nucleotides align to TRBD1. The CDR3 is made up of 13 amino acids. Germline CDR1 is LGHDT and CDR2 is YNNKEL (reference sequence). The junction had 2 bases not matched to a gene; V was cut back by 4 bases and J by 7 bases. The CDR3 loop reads CASSRDRDQPQHF. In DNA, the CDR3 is TGTGCCAGCAGCCGGGACAGGGACCAGCCCCAGCATTTT.

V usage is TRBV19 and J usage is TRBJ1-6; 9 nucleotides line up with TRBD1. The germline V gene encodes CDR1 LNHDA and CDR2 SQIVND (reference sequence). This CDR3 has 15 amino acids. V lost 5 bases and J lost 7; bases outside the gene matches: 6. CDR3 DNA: TGTGCCAGTAGTGGGACCGGGACAGGGAATTCACCCCTCCACTTT. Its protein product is CASSGTGTGNSPLHF. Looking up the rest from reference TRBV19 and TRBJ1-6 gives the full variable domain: DGGITQSPKYLFRKEGQNVTLSCEQNLNHDAMYWYRQDPGQGLRLIYYSQIVNDFQKGDIAEGYSVSREKKESFPLTVTSAQKNPTAFYLCASSGTGTGNSPLHFGNGTRLTVT.

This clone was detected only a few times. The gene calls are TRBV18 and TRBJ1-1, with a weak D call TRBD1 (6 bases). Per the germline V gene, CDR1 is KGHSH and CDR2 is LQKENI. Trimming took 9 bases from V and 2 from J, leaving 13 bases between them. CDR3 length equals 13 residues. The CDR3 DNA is TGTGCCAGTACGGGACAACTAAACACTGAAGCTTTCTTT. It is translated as CASTGQLNTEAFF.

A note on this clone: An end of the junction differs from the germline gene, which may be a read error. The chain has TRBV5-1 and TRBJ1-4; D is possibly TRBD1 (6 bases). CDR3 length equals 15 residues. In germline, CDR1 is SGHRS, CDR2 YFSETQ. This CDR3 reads CASRLGEGEFEKLFF. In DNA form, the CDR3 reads TGCGCCAGCAGATTGGGGGAGGGGGAGTTTGAAAAACTGTTTTTT.

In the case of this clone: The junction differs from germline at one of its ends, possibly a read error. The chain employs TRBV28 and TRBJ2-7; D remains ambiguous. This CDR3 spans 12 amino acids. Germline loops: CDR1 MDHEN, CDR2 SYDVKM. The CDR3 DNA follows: TGTGCCAGCAGTTCCGCTTCGAGGAATACGGGCTTC. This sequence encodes CASSSASRNTGF.

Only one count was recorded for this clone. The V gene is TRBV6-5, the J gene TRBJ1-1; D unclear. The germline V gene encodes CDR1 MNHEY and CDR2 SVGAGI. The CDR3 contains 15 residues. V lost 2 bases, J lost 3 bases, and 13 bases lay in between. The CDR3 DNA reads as TGTGCCAGCAGTTACGCCGGGGAGGCTCACACTGAAGCTTTCTTT. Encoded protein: CASSYAGEAHTEAFF.

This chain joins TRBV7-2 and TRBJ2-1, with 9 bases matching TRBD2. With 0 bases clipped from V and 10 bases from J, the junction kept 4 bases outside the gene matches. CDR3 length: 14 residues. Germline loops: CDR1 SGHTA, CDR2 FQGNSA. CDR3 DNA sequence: TGTGCCAGCAGCTTAGCGCTAGCGGGGCGGGAGCAGTTCTTC. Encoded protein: CASSLALAGREQFF.

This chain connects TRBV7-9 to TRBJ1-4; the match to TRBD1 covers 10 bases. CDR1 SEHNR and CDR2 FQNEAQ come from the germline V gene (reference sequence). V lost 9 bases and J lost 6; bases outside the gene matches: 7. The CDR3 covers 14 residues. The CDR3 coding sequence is TGTGCCAGTCTCCAAGGGACAGGGGATGAAAAACTGTTTTTT. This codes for CASLQGTGDEKLFF. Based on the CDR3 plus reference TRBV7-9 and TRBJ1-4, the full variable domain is DTGVSQNPRHKITKRGQNVTFRCDPISEHNRLYWYRQTLGQGPEFLTYFQNEAQLEKSRLLSDRFSAERPKGSFSTLEIQRTEQGDSAMYLCASLQGTGDEKLFFGSGTQLSVL.

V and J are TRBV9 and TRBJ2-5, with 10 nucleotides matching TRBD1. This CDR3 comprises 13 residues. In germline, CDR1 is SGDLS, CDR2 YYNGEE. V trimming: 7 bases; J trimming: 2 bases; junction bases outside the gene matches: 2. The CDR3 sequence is CASGQGVQETQYF. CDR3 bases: TGTGCCAGCGGACAGGGGGTTCAAGAGACCCAGTACTTC.

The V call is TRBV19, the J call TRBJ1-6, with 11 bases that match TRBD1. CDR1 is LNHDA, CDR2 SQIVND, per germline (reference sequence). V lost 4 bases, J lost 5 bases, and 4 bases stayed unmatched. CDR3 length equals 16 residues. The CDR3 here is CASSTGQGANNSPLHF. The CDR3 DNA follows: TGTGCCAGTAGTACCGGACAGGGGGCTAATAATTCACCCCTCCACTTT.

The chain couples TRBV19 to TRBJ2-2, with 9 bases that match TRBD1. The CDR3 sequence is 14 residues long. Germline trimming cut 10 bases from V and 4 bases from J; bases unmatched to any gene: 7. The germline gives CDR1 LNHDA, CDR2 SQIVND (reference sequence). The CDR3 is CAIRRGQGTGELFF. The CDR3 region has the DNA TGTGCCATTAGGAGGGGACAGGGCACCGGGGAGCTGTTTTTT.

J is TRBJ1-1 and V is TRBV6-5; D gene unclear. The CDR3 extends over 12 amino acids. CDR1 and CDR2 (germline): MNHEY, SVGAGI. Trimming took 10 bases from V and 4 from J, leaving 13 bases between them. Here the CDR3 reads CATFRRGTEAFF. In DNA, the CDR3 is TGTGCCACTTTCCGACGGGGCACTGAAGCTTTCTTT.

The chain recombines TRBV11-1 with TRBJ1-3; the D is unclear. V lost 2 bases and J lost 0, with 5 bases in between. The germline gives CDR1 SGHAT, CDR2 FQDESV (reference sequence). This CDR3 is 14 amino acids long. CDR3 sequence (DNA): TGTGCCAGCAGCTTATCGGTCTCTGGAAACACCATATATTTT. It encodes CASSLSVSGNTIYF.

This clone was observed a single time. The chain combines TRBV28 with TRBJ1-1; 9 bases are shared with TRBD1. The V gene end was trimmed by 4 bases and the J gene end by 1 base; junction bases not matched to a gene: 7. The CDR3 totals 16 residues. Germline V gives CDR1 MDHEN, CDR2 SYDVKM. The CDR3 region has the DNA TGTGCCAGCAGTTACAGGGGGCTGGAGGGGAACACTGAAGCTTTCTTT. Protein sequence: CASSYRGLEGNTEAFF.

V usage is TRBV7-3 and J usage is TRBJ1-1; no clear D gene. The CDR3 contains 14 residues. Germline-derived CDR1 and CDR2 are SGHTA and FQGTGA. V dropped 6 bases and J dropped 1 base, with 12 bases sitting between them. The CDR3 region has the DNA TGTGCCAGCAGGGCTGGACGGGAGAACACTGAAGCTTTCTTT. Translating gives CASRAGRENTEAFF. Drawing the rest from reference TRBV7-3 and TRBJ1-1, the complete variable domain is GAGVSQTPSNKVTEKGKYVELRCDPISGHTALYWYRQSLGQGPEFLIYFQGTGAADDSGLPNDRFFAVRPEGSVSTLKIQRTERGDSAVYLCASRAGRENTEAFFGQGTRLTVV.

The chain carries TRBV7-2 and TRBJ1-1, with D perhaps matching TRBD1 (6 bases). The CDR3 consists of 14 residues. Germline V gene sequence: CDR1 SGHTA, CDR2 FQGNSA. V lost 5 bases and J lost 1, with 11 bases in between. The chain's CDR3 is CASSTPGQNTEAFF. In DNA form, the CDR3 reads TGTGCCAGCAGCACCCCGGGACAGAACACTGAAGCTTTCTTT.

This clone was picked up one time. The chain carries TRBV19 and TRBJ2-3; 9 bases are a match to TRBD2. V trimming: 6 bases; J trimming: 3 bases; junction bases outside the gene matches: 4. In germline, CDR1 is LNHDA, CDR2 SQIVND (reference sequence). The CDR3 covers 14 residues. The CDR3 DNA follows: TGTGCCAGTAGACCGGGACTAGCTACAGATACGCAGTATTTT. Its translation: CASRPGLATDTQYF.

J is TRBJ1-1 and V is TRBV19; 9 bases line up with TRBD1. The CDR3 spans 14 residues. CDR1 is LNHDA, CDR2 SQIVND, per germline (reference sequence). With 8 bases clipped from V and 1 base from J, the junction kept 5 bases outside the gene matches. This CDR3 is CASRQGVQNTEAFF. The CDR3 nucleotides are TGTGCCAGTCGACAGGGGGTCCAGAACACTGAAGCTTTCTTT. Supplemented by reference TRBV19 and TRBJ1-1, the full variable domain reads DGGITQSPKYLFRKEGQNVTLSCEQNLNHDAMYWYRQDPGQGLRLIYYSQIVNDFQKGDIAEGYSVSREKKESFPLTVTSAQKNPTAFYLCASRQGVQNTEAFFGQGTRLTVV.

The chain's CDR3 is CASQRMNTEAFF. The CDR3 coding sequence is TGTGCCAGCCAGCGGATGAACACTGAAGCTTTCTTT. The rearrangement uses TRBV6-5 and TRBJ1-1; D uncertain. The V gene lost 8 bases and the J gene lost 0 bases, with 7 bases spanning the gap. The CDR3 is 12 amino acids. Germline lookup yields CDR1 MNHEY and CDR2 SVGAGI.

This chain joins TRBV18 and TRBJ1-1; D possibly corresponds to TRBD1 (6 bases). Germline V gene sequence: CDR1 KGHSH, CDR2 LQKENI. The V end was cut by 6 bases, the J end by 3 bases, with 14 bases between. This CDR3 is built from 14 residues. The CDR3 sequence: CASSYDRLDTEAFF. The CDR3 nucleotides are TGTGCCAGCTCGTACGACAGGTTGGACACTGAAGCTTTCTTT.

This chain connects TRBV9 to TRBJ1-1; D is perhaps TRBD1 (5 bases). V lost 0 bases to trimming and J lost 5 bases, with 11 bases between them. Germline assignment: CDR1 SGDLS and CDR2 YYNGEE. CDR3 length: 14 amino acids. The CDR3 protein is CASSVEGERTEAFF. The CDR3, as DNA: TGTGCCAGCAGCGTAGAAGGGGAAAGAACTGAAGCTTTCTTT.

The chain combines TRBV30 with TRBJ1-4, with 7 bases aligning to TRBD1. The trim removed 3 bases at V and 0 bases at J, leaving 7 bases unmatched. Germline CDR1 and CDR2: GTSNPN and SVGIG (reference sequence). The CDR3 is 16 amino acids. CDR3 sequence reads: CAWSRDRIPTNEKLFF. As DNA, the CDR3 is TGTGCCTGGAGCCGGGACAGAATACCAACTAATGAAAAACTGTTTTTT.

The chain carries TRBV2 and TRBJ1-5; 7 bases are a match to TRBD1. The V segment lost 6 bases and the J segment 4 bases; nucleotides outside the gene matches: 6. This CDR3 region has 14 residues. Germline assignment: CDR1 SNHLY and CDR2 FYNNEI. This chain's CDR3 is CASRGTVPNQPQHF. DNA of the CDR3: TGTGCCAGCAGGGGGACAGTACCAAATCAGCCCCAGCATTTT.

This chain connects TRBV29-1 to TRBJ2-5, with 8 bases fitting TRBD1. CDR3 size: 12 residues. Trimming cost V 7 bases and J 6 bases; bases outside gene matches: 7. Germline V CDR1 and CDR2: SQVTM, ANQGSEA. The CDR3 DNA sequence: TGCAGCGACTCGACAGGGGAACAGACCCAGTACTTC. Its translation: CSDSTGEQTQYF.

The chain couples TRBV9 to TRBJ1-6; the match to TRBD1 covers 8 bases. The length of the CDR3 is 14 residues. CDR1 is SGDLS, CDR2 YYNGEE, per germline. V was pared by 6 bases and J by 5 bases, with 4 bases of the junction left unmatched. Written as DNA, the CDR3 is TGTGCCAGCACCCAGGACAGGGATAATTCACCCCTCCACTTT. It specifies CASTQDRDNSPLHF. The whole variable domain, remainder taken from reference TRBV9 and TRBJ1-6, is DSGVTQTPKHLITATGQRVTLRCSPRSGDLSVYWYQQSLDQGLQFLIQYYNGEERAKGNILERFSAQQFPDLHSELNLSSLELGDSALYFCASTQDRDNSPLHFGNGTRLTVT.

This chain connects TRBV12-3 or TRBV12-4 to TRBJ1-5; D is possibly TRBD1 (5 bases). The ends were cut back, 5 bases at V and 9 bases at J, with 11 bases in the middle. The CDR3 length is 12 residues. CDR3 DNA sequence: TGTGCCAGCAGTGGGGGGAACTGGCCCCAGCATTTT. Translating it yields CASSGGNWPQHF.